This T cell receptor beta chain is drawn from a study of blood T cells in healthy people across ages. The CDR3 has 15 residues. The germline CDR1 and CDR2 sequences are LNHNV and YYDKDF (reference sequence). This clonotype occurred a few times. Its cognate antigen is unknown. Germline and junction disagree at one end, which may indicate a read error. A second PCR of 7 to 11 cycles used a sample-barcoded 5' primer and a J-beta primer mix. Each cDNA molecule, via a template-switch adaptor with 12 random nucleotides, was tagged. TCRdb reprocessed the 5' RACE reads with MiXCR, giving one entry per CDR3 protein. This table has roughly 800,000 distinct CDR3 sequences, 36% appearing once. General study results and limits: Higher diversity and more naive CD4+ cells were features of long-lived donors, compared to aged donors.

This clonotype was sampled from a man in his late teens or twenties in good health. This chain connects TRBV15 to TRBJ2-3; a possible D gene is TRBD1 (7 bases). The sequencing input was blood. CDR3 loop: CATRRGTDRADTQYF. CDR3 sequence (DNA): TGTGCCACCCGCAGAGGGACTGACAGGGCAGATACGCAGTATTTT.